The 31 T cell receptor beta chains listed next were all sequenced from one sample in a study of T-cell memory formation after mild COVID-19. A single record per CDR3 protein comes from TCRdb applying MiXCR to the 5' RACE reads. The table has fewer than 650,000 distinct CDR3 sequences, about 22% seen once; the top ten hold 8.4%. Source material: PBMCs or a T cell subset sorted from them (not recorded which). The receptors here all came from an adult woman who had mild COVID-19 (a few samples of this study predate the infection). Cell type and time point are not known.

A few counts support this clonotype. The chain employs TRBV11-2 and TRBJ2-2; possibly TRBD2 for D (6 bases). Germline values: CDR1 SGHAT, CDR2 FQNNGV. The germline V and J ends were trimmed by 11 bases and 6 bases, with 10 bases remaining between them. The CDR3 is made up of 11 amino acids. DNA of the CDR3: TGTGCCGGGTGGGGGGCCGGGGAGCTGTTTTTT. Its protein product is CAGWGAGELFF.

This clonotype was detected only a few times. The gene calls are TRBV3-1 and TRBJ1-6; a weak D match, TRBD1 (5 bases). This CDR3 spans 14 amino acids. Germline loops: CDR1 LGHDT, CDR2 YNNKEL (reference sequence). The V end lost 1 base, the J end lost 8 bases, and 9 bases lay between the germline ends. CDR3: CASSQGQGYSPLHF. In nucleotides, the CDR3 is TGTGCCAGCAGCCAAGGGCAGGGTTATTCACCCCTCCACTTT.

This clonotype was detected a few times. The CDR3 coding sequence is TGTGCCAGCAGCTTGGGTTATGGGACTAGCGGGCTCTACGAGCAGTACTTC. This codes for CASSLGYGTSGLYEQYF. This chain uses TRBV7-9 with TRBJ2-7, with TRBD2 matching over 12 bases. J lost 3 bases, V lost 3 bases, and 9 bases had no gene match. The CDR3 is 17 residues long. The germline V gene has CDR1 SEHNR and CDR2 FQNEAQ (reference sequence).

The table lists this clonotype with a few counts. The J gene is TRBJ1-5, the V gene TRBV5-6, with D possibly being TRBD1 (6 bases). Germline V gene sequence: CDR1 SGHDT, CDR2 YYEEEE. The CDR3 length is 14 residues. The ends were cut back, 0 bases at V and 6 bases at J, with 10 bases in the middle. CDR3 loop: CASSLGTGPQPQHF. Written as DNA, the CDR3 is TGTGCCAGCAGCTTGGGTACAGGGCCTCAGCCCCAGCATTTT.

V is TRBV20-1 and J is TRBJ2-3; D gene uncertain. This CDR3 spans 13 amino acids. Germline V gene lookup returns CDR1 DFQATT and CDR2 SNEGSKA (reference sequence). Trimming removed 3 bases from V and 4 bases from J, with 11 bases in between. The CDR3 DNA reads TGCAGTGCTAGCTCGGTAGTGGCAGATACGCAGTATTTT. Protein: CSASSVVADTQYF.

V and J are TRBV7-2 and TRBJ2-3; D tentatively reads TRBD1 or TRBD2 (5 bases each). This CDR3 has 15 residues. V was pared by 5 bases and J by 2 bases, with 14 bases between. CDR1 is SGHTA, CDR2 FQGNSA, per germline. The CDR3, as DNA: TGTGCCAGCAGCACCTTTTGGGGGACCACAGATACGCAGTATTTT. Encoded protein: CASSTFWGTTDTQYF.

The V and J genes are TRBV5-1 and TRBJ1-1, with 7 positions matching TRBD1. The germline V gene has CDR1 SGHRS and CDR2 YFSETQ. The CDR3 spans 15 residues. The V and J ends lost 4 bases and 1 base, in that order; junction bases with no gene match: 7. CDR3: CASSRPTGQNTEAFF. The CDR3 DNA is TGCGCCAGCAGCCGCCCGACAGGGCAGAACACTGAAGCTTTCTTT.

This sequence joins TRBV5-4 and TRBJ1-1; weak D call: TRBD1 (5 bases). The CDR3 contains 17 residues. Trimming stripped 2 bases from V and 0 bases from J, with 17 bases between. Germline V lookup: CDR1 SGHNT, CDR2 YYREEE (reference sequence). The CDR3 loop is CASSFSWGASVNTEAFF. The DNA for the CDR3 is TGTGCCAGCAGCTTTAGTTGGGGCGCATCGGTGAACACTGAAGCTTTCTTT. Supplemented by reference TRBV5-4 and TRBJ1-1, the full variable domain reads ETGVTQSPTHLIKTRGQQVTLRCSSQSGHNTVSWYQQALGQGPQFIFQYYREEENGRGNFPPRFSGLQFPNYSSELNVNALELDDSALYLCASSFSWGASVNTEAFFGQGTRLTVV.

The V call is TRBV6-4, the J call TRBJ2-5; either TRBD1 or TRBD2 may fit D (5 bases each). Germline V lookup: CDR1 MRHNA, CDR2 SNTAGT. The CDR3 is 14 amino acids. V was trimmed by 2 bases and J by 5 bases, leaving 12 bases between them. The CDR3 bases are TGTGCCAGCAGTGACAAGGGAGCAGGGGAGACCCAGTACTTC. It translates to CASSDKGAGETQYF.

The chain joins TRBV15 to TRBJ2-1; 7 nucleotides align to TRBD1. The V segment lost 3 bases and the J segment 1 base; nucleotides outside the gene matches: 6. The CDR3 spans 16 residues. Germline-derived CDR1 and CDR2 are LNHNV and YYDKDF (reference sequence). CDR3 loop: CATSSDRDNSYNEQFF. DNA of the CDR3: TGTGCCACCAGCAGTGACAGGGACAATTCCTACAATGAGCAGTTCTTC.

This clonotype was found many times. The chain is built from TRBV11-2 and TRBJ2-3; D possibly corresponds to TRBD2 (6 bases). Germline CDR1 is SGHAT and CDR2 is FQNNGV. The CDR3 consists of 16 residues. V shed 5 bases and J shed 1 base, with 16 bases lying between them. The CDR3 sequence is CASSLIDGGGTDTQYF. The DNA of the CDR3 is TGTGCCAGCAGCCTTATCGACGGGGGAGGCACAGATACGCAGTATTTT.

In its sample, this clonotype was seen once. The V gene is TRBV12-3 or TRBV12-4, the J gene TRBJ1-1, with D possibly matching TRBD1 (5 bases). The germline V and J ends were trimmed by 2 bases and 0 bases, with 13 bases remaining between them. The CDR3 runs to 16 residues. CDR3 DNA sequence: TGTGCCAGCAGTTTACGCGGGGGAGTCATGAACACTGAAGCTTTCTTT. Amino acids: CASSLRGGVMNTEAFF.

V gene TRBV30 combines with J gene TRBJ2-7, with 7 nucleotides matching TRBD2. This CDR3 region has 15 residues. The germline V gene has CDR1 GTSNPN and CDR2 SVGIG (reference sequence). V was clipped by 0 bases and J by 6 bases; unmatched bases: 11. This CDR3 is CAWSVGGGLFLEQYF. The CDR3 coding sequence is TGTGCCTGGAGTGTGGGGGGAGGGCTTTTTCTCGAGCAGTACTTC. Drawing the rest from reference TRBV30 and TRBJ2-7, the complete variable domain is SQTIHQWPATLVQPVGSPLSLECTVEGTSNPNLYWYRQAAGRGLQLLFYSVGIGQISSEVPQNLSASRPQDRQFILSSKKLLLSDSGFYLCAWSVGGGLFLEQYFGPGTRLTVT.

This clonotype showed up just a few times. J is TRBJ1-1 and V is TRBV7-2; no firm D call. The CDR3 totals 13 residues. Germline CDR1 is SGHTA and CDR2 is FQGNSA. The ends were cut back, 1 base at V and 6 bases at J, with 9 bases in the middle. The CDR3 DNA follows: TGTGCCAGCAGCTTAGAGGGTTGGGCTGAAGCTTTCTTT. Protein product: CASSLEGWAEAFF.

This clonotype has only a few counts. The genes are TRBV6-5 and TRBJ2-7; 7 bases agree with TRBD1. From germline, CDR1 is MNHEY and CDR2 SVGAGI. J lost 4 bases, V lost 10 bases, and 7 bases had no gene match. The CDR3 covers 12 residues. The DNA for the CDR3 is TGTGCCACTAGGGACAGATTATACGAGCAGTACTTC. It yields the protein CATRDRLYEQYF.

This clonotype was counted a few times. This sequence joins TRBV9 and TRBJ1-1; 8 bases line up with TRBD1. Germline CDR1 is SGDLS and CDR2 is YYNGEE. V lost 2 bases to trimming and J lost 3 bases; unmatched junction nucleotides: 6. The CDR3 extends over 15 amino acids. In nucleotides, the CDR3 is TGTGCCAGCAGCGTTGGACAGGGTTTGGACACTGAAGCTTTCTTT. Translation gives CASSVGQGLDTEAFF.

This clonotype was detected only a few times. The chain is built from TRBV6-5 and TRBJ2-3, with D maybe TRBD2 (6 bases). Germline CDR1 and CDR2: MNHEY and SVGAGI. With 2 bases removed from V and 8 bases from J, the gap between germline ends came to 20 bases. This CDR3 comprises 16 residues. CDR3 in amino acids: CASSYGGTFLGGTQYF. The DNA of the CDR3 is TGTGCCAGCAGTTACGGTGGGACTTTCCTTGGGGGTACGCAGTATTTT.

The sample holds a few counts of this clonotype. V gene TRBV10-3 combines with J gene TRBJ1-5, with D possibly matching TRBD1 (5 bases). V lost 0 bases to trimming and J lost 3 bases, with 9 bases between them. The CDR3 extends over 15 amino acids. The germline gives CDR1 ENHRY, CDR2 SYGVKD. The CDR3 loop reads CAISESSGTNQPQHF. In nucleotides, the CDR3 is TGTGCCATCAGTGAGTCGAGCGGGACCAATCAGCCCCAGCATTTT.

The gene calls are TRBV12-3 or TRBV12-4 and TRBJ2-1; 13 positions match TRBD2. The CDR3 is 17 residues long. Trimming at V came to 4 bases and at J to 9 bases, leaving 12 bases not matched to a gene. The CDR3 sequence is CASSSASGLAGSSEQFF. CDR3 DNA sequence: TGTGCCAGCAGTTCCGCCTCGGGACTAGCGGGGTCGAGTGAGCAGTTCTTC.

The CDR3 is CASSGPRAPYNEQFF. The CDR3 DNA reads as TGTGCCAGCAGTGGGCCCAGGGCTCCCTACAATGAGCAGTTCTTC. The gene calls are TRBV28 and TRBJ2-1; possible D gene TRBD1, 5 bases. Trimming took off 5 bases at V and 2 bases at J, with 13 bases between the two ends. The CDR3 sequence is 15 residues long. Germline loops: CDR1 MDHEN, CDR2 SYDVKM.

Only a few counts were recorded for this clonotype. The chain has TRBV29-1 and TRBJ2-2; possibly TRBD1 or TRBD2 for D (7 bases each). CDR3 length equals 14 residues. Trimming removed 3 bases from V and 7 bases from J, with 15 bases in between. The germline V gene encodes CDR1 SQVTM and CDR2 ANQGSEA. In DNA form, the CDR3 reads TGCAGCGTTGATGGCAGGGGGGGATTCGGGGAGCTGTTTTTT. It encodes CSVDGRGGFGELFF.

This clonotype was counted only a few times. The chain is built from TRBV5-1 and TRBJ1-1; D is unresolved. Germline values: CDR1 SGHRS, CDR2 YFSETQ. This CDR3 region has 14 residues. The V gene lost 2 bases and the J gene lost 8 bases, with 16 bases spanning the gap. CDR3 DNA: TGCGCCAGCAGCTTCCGGACTGGGGTCGGGGAAGCTTTCTTT. This encodes CASSFRTGVGEAFF.

V usage is TRBV19 and J usage is TRBJ1-1; 11 bases align to TRBD1. Trimming took 1 base from V and 4 from J; bases not matched to a gene: 8. Germline CDR1 reads LNHDA; CDR2 reads SQIVND (reference sequence). This CDR3 has 17 residues. CDR3 nucleotide sequence: TGTGCCAGTAGTATAGTAGGACAGGGGGCGCCGGGCACTGAAGCTTTCTTT. Translated, it gives CASSIVGQGAPGTEAFF.

This clonotype came up a few times. This chain joins TRBV4-1 and TRBJ2-5, with TRBD2 matching 8 bases. The CDR3 is 15 amino acids. V was clipped by 2 bases and J by 4 bases; unmatched bases: 6. CDR1 is MGHRA, CDR2 YSYEKL, per germline. CDR3 in DNA: TGCGCCAGCAGCCAACTTGGACTAGCAGGAGAGACCCAGTACTTC. Protein: CASSQLGLAGETQYF.

A few counts support this clonotype. The rearrangement joins TRBV6-5 to TRBJ2-2; possibly TRBD1 or TRBD2 for D (5 bases each). CDR1 is MNHEY and CDR2 is SVGAGI in the germline V gene. The V end was cut by 1 base, the J end by 6 bases, with 9 bases between. The CDR3 consists of 14 residues. The CDR3 reads CASSYYQGAGELFF. CDR3 coding DNA: TGTGCCAGCAGTTACTATCAGGGAGCCGGGGAGCTGTTTTTT.

This clonotype was seen a handful of times. The rearrangement joins TRBV7-9 to TRBJ2-1; D may be TRBD2 (6 bases). V dropped 4 bases and J dropped 2 bases, with 12 bases sitting between them. The V gene's germline CDR1 is SEHNR and CDR2 FQNEAQ (reference sequence). The CDR3 runs 15 residues. The CDR3 bases are TGTGCCAGCAGCTCCAGGAGGGCGGCCTACAATGAGCAGTTCTTC. Protein: CASSSRRAAYNEQFF.

This clonotype was counted between two and nine times. The rearrangement joins TRBV12-3 or TRBV12-4 to TRBJ2-1; no clear D. The CDR3 sequence is 13 residues long. V lost 5 bases to trimming and J lost 2 bases, with 7 bases between them. In DNA form, the CDR3 reads TGTGCCAGCAGTGCCTGGCCCTACAATGAGCAGTTCTTC. Translating it yields CASSAWPYNEQFF.

The rearrangement links TRBV7-6 to TRBJ2-1; D gene uncertain. This CDR3 has 16 amino acids. The germline V gene encodes CDR1 SGHVS and CDR2 FNYEAQ. Trimming removed 5 bases at V and 2 bases at J, with 16 bases between. CDR3 DNA sequence: TGTGCCAGCAGCCCAACGGACGTCGCTGCCTACAATGAGCAGTTCTTC. This encodes CASSPTDVAAYNEQFF. Combining the CDR3 with reference TRBV7-6 and TRBJ2-1 gives the whole variable domain GAGVSQSPRYKVTKRGQDVALRCDPISGHVSLYWYRQALGQGPEFLTYFNYEAQQDKSGLPNDRFSAERPEGSISTLTIQRTEQRDSAMYRCASSPTDVAAYNEQFFGPGTRLTVL.

This clonotype was found a few times. The chain employs TRBV2 and TRBJ1-1; no clear D. The germline CDR1 and CDR2 sequences are SNHLY and FYNNEI. The CDR3 runs to 12 residues. V was clipped by 7 bases and J by 6 bases, with 12 bases between them. The CDR3 is CASTTRNSEAFF. The CDR3 nucleotides read TGTGCCAGCACGACCCGAAACTCTGAAGCTTTCTTT.

The CDR3: CASSLGKTKTEAFF. In DNA, the CDR3 is TGTGCCAGCAGTTTAGGGAAGACCAAAACTGAAGCTTTCTTT. This sequence joins TRBV28 and TRBJ1-1; D unclear. The CDR3 covers 14 residues. Germline CDR1 is MDHEN and CDR2 is SYDVKM. V lost 2 bases to trimming and J lost 5 bases, with 12 bases between them.

The rearrangement uses TRBV20-1 and TRBJ2-7, with 10 nucleotides matching TRBD1. The V gene's germline CDR1 is DFQATT and CDR2 SNEGSKA (reference sequence). The CDR3 totals 13 residues. V shed 6 bases and J 5 bases; nucleotides not matched to a gene: 7. The CDR3 sequence: CSAPETGGNEQYF. Written as DNA, the CDR3 is TGCAGTGCGCCTGAGACAGGGGGCAACGAGCAGTACTTC.